One sample yielded the 20 T cell receptor beta chains listed below, sequenced in a study of T cells in Graves' hyperthyroidism and ophthalmopathy (dated by TCRdb to between 2018 and 2021). Preparation of the library involved multiplex PCR. Sequencing relied on an Illumina HiSeq 2000. The TCR beta CDR3 regions were amplified from RNA transcripts. The TCR CDR3 was subjected to a first round of RT-PCR using the HTBI primer set and the Qiagen OneStep RT-PCR kit. The public reads were run again by TCRdb, first through fastp at Q25 and then through MiXCR, and only productive beta chains were kept. Each record represents a unique CDR3 protein, reported with the most common genes and DNA among its rows. The sample has hundreds of thousands of distinct CDR3 sequences on record, around 15% of them singletons. The leading ten clones occupy under 25% of the sample. The sequenced sample was blood. The receptors originated from a woman aged 60-75 years with Graves' ophthalmopathy.

The chain employs TRBV20-1 and TRBJ2-5, with D possibly being TRBD2 (6 bases). In germline, CDR1 is DFQATT, CDR2 SNEGSKA (reference sequence). Trimming removed 1 base from V and 1 base from J, with 10 bases in between. The CDR3 has 14 amino acids. The CDR3 loop reads CSARAGLLQETQYF. For the CDR3, the DNA is TGCAGTGCTAGAGCGGGACTCCTCCAAGAGACCCAGTACTTC.

This clonotype was seen only a few times. This chain uses TRBV30 with TRBJ1-6, with 7 positions matching TRBD1. CDR3 length: 14 residues. V dropped 7 bases and J dropped 5; count of bases not matched to a gene: 8. CDR1 is GTSNPN, CDR2 SVGIG, per germline (reference sequence). CDR3 DNA sequence: TGTGCCTTCCCAACCGGGACAGATAATTCACCCCTCCACTTT. Encoded protein: CAFPTGTDNSPLHF.

J is TRBJ1-3 and V is TRBV7-9; a possible D gene is TRBD1 (5 bases). Germline V gene sequence: CDR1 SEHNR, CDR2 FQNEAQ (reference sequence). CDR3 length equals 15 residues. V lost 5 bases and J 0 bases, leaving 11 bases between the germline ends. The CDR3 loop is CASSQGPTSGNTIYF. In nucleotides, the CDR3 is TGTGCCAGCAGCCAGGGACCGACCTCTGGAAACACCATATATTTT.

The table lists this clonotype with many counts. The J gene is TRBJ1-4, the V gene TRBV28, with 9 bases aligning to TRBD1. This CDR3 region has 14 residues. CDR1 and CDR2 from the germline V gene are MDHEN and SYDVKM. V dropped 5 bases and J dropped 8; count of bases not matched to a gene: 6. The CDR3 loop reads CASSPDRGLEKLFF. In DNA form, the CDR3 reads TGTGCCAGCAGTCCTGACAGGGGGTTGGAAAAACTGTTTTTT.

Ten or more counts support this clonotype. The chain couples TRBV29-1 to TRBJ2-7; TRBD2 matches 7 bases. There are 12 residues in the CDR3. Germline V CDR1 and CDR2: SQVTM, ANQGSEA. J lost 4 bases, V lost 8 bases, and 8 bases had no gene match. CDR3 bases: TGCAGCACCCAAGCGGGAACATACGAGCAGTACTTC. It specifies CSTQAGTYEQYF.

V gene TRBV29-1 combines with J gene TRBJ2-3; 12 bases align to TRBD2. Germline-derived CDR1 and CDR2 are SQVTM and ANQGSEA. J gave up 4 bases and V 4 bases, and 9 bases lay outside the gene matches. The CDR3 sequence is 16 residues long. CDR3 bases: TGCAGCGTTGGAGCTAGCGGGAGGGCCTCCCCAGATACGCAGTATTTT. Translating it yields CSVGASGRASPDTQYF.

This chain joins TRBV7-3 and TRBJ2-2; 13 bases agree with TRBD2. CDR1 SGHTA and CDR2 FQGTGA come from the germline V gene. The V and J ends lost 5 bases and 6 bases, in that order; junction bases with no gene match: 9. The CDR3 consists of 17 residues. The CDR3 sequence is CASSLTSGRAAAGELFF. For the CDR3, the DNA is TGTGCCAGCAGCCTCACTAGCGGGAGGGCCGCCGCCGGGGAGCTGTTTTTT.

This clonotype was seen repeatedly, ten times or more. The genes are TRBV12-3 or TRBV12-4 and TRBJ1-1; D remains ambiguous. This CDR3 has 11 amino acids. The V end was cut by 7 bases, the J end by 6 bases, with 9 bases between. The CDR3, as DNA: TGTGCCAGCAACCAGATGTCTGAAGCTTTCTTT. Protein product: CASNQMSEAFF.

In this sample, this clonotype turned up a few times. This chain uses TRBV3-1 with TRBJ2-1; tentatively, D is TRBD2 (6 bases). The length of the CDR3 is 16 residues. Germline loops: CDR1 LGHDT, CDR2 YNNKEL (reference sequence). Trimming cost V 2 bases and J 5 bases, with 16 bases left between them. The CDR3 protein is CASSQRSRDPHNEQFF. The CDR3 coding sequence is TGTGCCAGCAGCCAACGGTCGCGGGACCCTCACAATGAGCAGTTCTTC.

Comments on this clonotype: Relative to the germline gene, one junction end is altered; a read error may explain this. V and J are TRBV20-1 and TRBJ2-2; 10 positions agree with TRBD2. This CDR3 spans 14 amino acids. CDR1 is DFQATT and CDR2 is SNEGSKA in the germline V gene (reference sequence). The CDR3 DNA is TGCAGTGCTCCAAGCGGGAGGGATACCGGGGAGCCGTTTTTT. Its protein product is CSAPSGRDTGEPFF.

The rearrangement links TRBV28 to TRBJ2-7; 11 bases fit TRBD2. V lost 2 bases and J lost 0; bases outside the gene matches: 3. CDR3 length: 16 residues. Germline CDR1 MDHEN, CDR2 SYDVKM. The CDR3 DNA follows: TGTGCCAGCAGTTTAGGGACTAGCGGACGCTCCTACGAGCAGTACTTC. It specifies CASSLGTSGRSYEQYF.

There are a few counts of this clonotype. CDR3 amino acids: CASSPPRTGAEQPQHF. The CDR3 region has the DNA TGTGCCAGCAGTCCCCCCCGGACAGGGGCGGAACAGCCCCAGCATTTT. V is TRBV28 and J is TRBJ1-5; 9 bases are a match to TRBD1. Germline V lookup: CDR1 MDHEN, CDR2 SYDVKM. V trimming: 5 bases; J trimming: 7 bases; junction bases outside the gene matches: 12. The CDR3 sequence is 16 residues long. Complete variable domain (other parts from reference TRBV28 and TRBJ1-5): DVKVTQSSRYLVKRTGEKVFLECVQDMDHENMFWYRQDPGLGLRLIYFSYDVKMKEKGDIPEGYSVSREKKERFSLILESASTNQTSMYLCASSPPRTGAEQPQHFGDGTRLSIL.

The chain links TRBV29-1 to TRBJ2-2; D is perhaps TRBD2 (5 bases). V was trimmed by 4 bases and J by 4 bases, leaving 22 bases between them. Germline loops: CDR1 SQVTM, CDR2 ANQGSEA. This CDR3 is built from 17 residues. The CDR3 spells CSVVFLPGPAGTGELFF. CDR3 coding DNA: TGCAGCGTTGTGTTCCTCCCGGGTCCGGCGGGCACCGGGGAGCTGTTTTTT.

On this clonotype itself: A much larger clone is a single base away; this may be a read error. This chain joins TRBV11-2 and TRBJ1-2, with D hard to call. CDR1 and CDR2 from the germline V gene are SGHAT and FQNNGV. V was clipped by 8 bases and J by 6 bases, with 13 bases between them. CDR3 length equals 12 residues. The CDR3 sequence is CASGSRPHGYTF. The CDR3 DNA follows: TGTGCCAGCGGCTCCCGACCCCATGGCTACACCTTC.

This clonotype was recorded at least ten times. The rearrangement joins TRBV5-1 to TRBJ2-3; 8 positions agree with TRBD2. This CDR3 contains 18 residues. V dropped 0 bases and J dropped 5; count of bases not matched to a gene: 14. CDR1 is SGHRS and CDR2 is YFSETQ in the germline V gene. In DNA form, the CDR3 reads TGCGCCAGCAGCTTGGGGACCGGGGGGGCGGGAGTCCAAGATACGCAGTATTTT. Its protein product is CASSLGTGGAGVQDTQYF.

The table lists this clonotype with many counts. The chain has TRBV7-9 and TRBJ2-5; 7 bases match TRBD1. This CDR3 is built from 16 residues. V gave up 5 bases and J gave up 1 base; unmatched junction bases: 10. Germline loops: CDR1 SEHNR, CDR2 FQNEAQ (reference sequence). This CDR3 is CASSPTPTGFQETQYF. CDR3 nucleotides: TGTGCCAGCAGCCCAACCCCGACAGGGTTCCAAGAGACCCAGTACTTC.

This clonotype occurred many times. The chain joins TRBV7-8 to TRBJ2-5, with 7 nucleotides matching TRBD2. Looked up from germline, CDR1 is SGHVS and CDR2 is FQNEAQ. With 5 bases clipped from V and 6 bases from J, the junction kept 12 bases outside the gene matches. The CDR3 runs 15 residues. CDR3 sequence reads: CASSPSGMAGKTQYF. The CDR3 region has the DNA TGTGCCAGCAGCCCGAGCGGGATGGCGGGAAAGACCCAGTACTTC.

This clonotype showed up many times. The chain recombines TRBV7-8 with TRBJ2-1; D unresolved. There are 12 residues in the CDR3. Per the germline V gene, CDR1 is SGHVS and CDR2 is FQNEAQ. Trimming took off 5 bases at V and 8 bases at J, with 10 bases between the two ends. The CDR3 reads CASSINVDEQFF. The CDR3 DNA reads as TGTGCCAGCAGCATCAACGTAGATGAGCAGTTCTTC.

This clonotype was found many times. V usage is TRBV6-1 and J usage is TRBJ2-7, with D possibly matching TRBD2 (6 bases). Germline CDR1 MNHNS, CDR2 SASEGT. CDR3 length: 17 residues. V was cut by 5 bases and J by 3 bases, with 23 bases left in between. Here the CDR3 DNA reads TGTGCCAGCAGTTACATCAGTGCGGGACGGGGGTACTACGAGCAGTACTTC. It encodes CASSYISAGRGYYEQYF.

This clonotype turned up a few times. The rearrangement uses TRBV9 and TRBJ2-5; 7 bases agree with TRBD1. The germline V gene has CDR1 SGDLS and CDR2 YYNGEE. V lost 4 bases to trimming and J lost 2 bases; unmatched junction nucleotides: 8. The CDR3 sequence is 15 residues long. The CDR3 protein is CASSPRDSFQETQYF. The DNA of the CDR3 is TGTGCCAGCAGCCCCCGGGACAGCTTTCAAGAGACCCAGTACTTC.